This T cell receptor (beta chain) was observed in a study of T cell changes during pregnancy in multiple sclerosis. Clones were read by immunoSEQ multiplex PCR, and TCRdb kept only the in-frame ones, dropping some. The repertoire holds around 100,000 clones, with approximately 90% as singletons. V lost 2 bases, J lost 6 bases, and 12 bases lay in between. Germline CDR1 is MRHNA and CDR2 is SNTAGT. There are 14 residues in the CDR3. The receptor was isolated from a female donor with multiple sclerosis, enrolled in a pregnancy study. Here the sequenced sample was peripheral blood, taken after pregnancy. The chain has TRBV6-4 and TRBJ2-3, with D unclear. The CDR3 region has the DNA TGTGCCAGCAGTGACAACTCACCCCCGGATACGCAGTATTTT. Its translation: CASSDNSPPDTQYF.